The sequence of this TCR beta chain was determined in a study of technical replicates of blood from several donors. The repertoire was sequenced with immunoSEQ multiplex PCR; TCRdb's copy has only in-frame clones and lacks some. Of fewer than 85,000 clones listed, 85% to 95% were seen once; the top ten hold 4.7%. This clonotype originated in a human donor in good health. Some clones in this sample may be carry-over from other donors' samples. Sequenced: PBMCs.

Written as DNA, the CDR3 is TGCGCCAGCAGCTTGGTCGCAGGGATCCCTTACAATGAGCAGTTCTTC. Its translation: CASSLVAGIPYNEQFF. The chain carries TRBV5-1 and TRBJ2-1, with D maybe TRBD1 (5 bases). V was trimmed by 0 bases and J by 4 bases, leaving 14 bases between them. This CDR3 has 16 amino acids. Germline CDR1 reads SGHRS; CDR2 reads YFSETQ.